This T cell receptor beta chain was profiled in a study of cytomegalovirus exposure and HLA in healthy donors. Looking at the study overall: Of approximately 400 genotyped donors, about 80% clustered with self-reported Caucasian donors. Study-wide results and caveats: TCR beta V- and J-gene trimming was later associated with a missense DCLRE1C variant.

The CDR3 is made up of 17 amino acids. J was trimmed by 0 bases and V by 5 bases; bases with no gene match: 10. From germline, CDR1 is SEHNR and CDR2 FQNEAQ (reference sequence). The donors, nominally healthy at sampling, likely had unrecorded immune exposures. As for this clone: Its antigen is currently unknown.

The PCR had 60 Vbeta and 13 Jbeta primers. Repertoires were generated with immunoSEQ multiplex PCR, while TCRdb's copy carries only in-frame clones and drops some. The table lists some 100,000 clones, around three quarters of them singletons. Sequencing input: PBMCs. The TCR originated in a male donor in good health and CMV-seropositive. V gene TRBV7-9 combines with J gene TRBJ1-1, with 9 positions matching TRBD1. For the CDR3, the DNA is TGTGCCAGCAGCCTCGGGACAGGGACCAAATTGAACACTGAAGCTTTCTTT. Protein: CASSLGTGTKLNTEAFF.